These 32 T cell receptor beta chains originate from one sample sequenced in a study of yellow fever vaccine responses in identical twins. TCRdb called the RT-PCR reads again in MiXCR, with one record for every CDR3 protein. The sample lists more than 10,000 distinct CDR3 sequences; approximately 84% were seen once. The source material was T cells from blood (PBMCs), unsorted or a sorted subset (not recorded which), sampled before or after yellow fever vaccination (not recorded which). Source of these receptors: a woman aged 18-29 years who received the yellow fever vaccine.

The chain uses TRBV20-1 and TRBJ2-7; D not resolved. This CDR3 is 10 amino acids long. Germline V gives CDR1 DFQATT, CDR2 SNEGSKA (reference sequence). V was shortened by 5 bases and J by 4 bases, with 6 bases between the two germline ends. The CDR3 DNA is TGCAGTGCTGGGCGTTACGAGCAGTACTTC. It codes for CSAGRYEQYF.

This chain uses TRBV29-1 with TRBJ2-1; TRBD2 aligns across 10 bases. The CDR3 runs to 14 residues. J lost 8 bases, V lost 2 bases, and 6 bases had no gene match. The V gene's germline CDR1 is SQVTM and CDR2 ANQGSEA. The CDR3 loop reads CSVEPSGSLYEQFF. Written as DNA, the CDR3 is TGCAGCGTTGAACCTAGCGGGAGTCTCTATGAGCAGTTCTTC.

The DNA of the CDR3 is TGTGCCAGCAGCTCCCTGGGGGGTAGCTCCTACGAGCAGTACTTC. Its translation: CASSSLGGSSYEQYF. This chain connects TRBV11-1 to TRBJ2-7, with D possibly TRBD2 on 6 matching bases. Germline V gene sequence: CDR1 SGHAT, CDR2 FQDESV (reference sequence). V was cut by 4 bases and J by 0 bases, with 13 bases left in between. CDR3 size: 15 residues.

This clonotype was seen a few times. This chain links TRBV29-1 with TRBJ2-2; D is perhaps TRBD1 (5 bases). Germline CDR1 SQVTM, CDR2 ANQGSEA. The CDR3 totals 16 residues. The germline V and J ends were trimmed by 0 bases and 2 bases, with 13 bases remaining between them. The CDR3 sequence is CSVEDPRVGNTGELFF. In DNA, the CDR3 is TGCAGCGTTGAAGATCCCAGGGTTGGCAACACCGGGGAGCTGTTTTTT.

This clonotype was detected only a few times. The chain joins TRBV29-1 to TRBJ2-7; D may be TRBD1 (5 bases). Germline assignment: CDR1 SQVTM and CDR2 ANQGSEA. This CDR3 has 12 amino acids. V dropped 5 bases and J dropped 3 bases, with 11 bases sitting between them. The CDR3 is CSVRQGSYEQYF. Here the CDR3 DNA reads TGCAGCGTTCGGCAGGGCAGCTACGAGCAGTACTTC.

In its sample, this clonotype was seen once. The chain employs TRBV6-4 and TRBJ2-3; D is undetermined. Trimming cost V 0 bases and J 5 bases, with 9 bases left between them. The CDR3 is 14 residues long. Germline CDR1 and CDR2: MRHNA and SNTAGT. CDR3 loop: CASSDSDELDTQYF. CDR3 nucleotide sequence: TGTGCCAGCAGTGACTCGGATGAATTAGATACGCAGTATTTT.

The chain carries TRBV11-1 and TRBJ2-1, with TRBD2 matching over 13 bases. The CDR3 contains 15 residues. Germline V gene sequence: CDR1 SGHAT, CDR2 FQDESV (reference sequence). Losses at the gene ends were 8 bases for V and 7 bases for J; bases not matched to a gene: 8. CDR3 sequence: CASHRTSGSMNEQFF. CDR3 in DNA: TGTGCCAGCCACCGGACTAGCGGGAGTATGAATGAGCAGTTCTTC.

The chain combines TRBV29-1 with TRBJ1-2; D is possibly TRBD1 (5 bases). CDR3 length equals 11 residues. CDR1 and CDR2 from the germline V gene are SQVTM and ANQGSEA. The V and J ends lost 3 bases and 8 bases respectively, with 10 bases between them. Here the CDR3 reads CSVESREGYTF. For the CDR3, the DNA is TGCAGCGTTGAGTCCAGGGAGGGCTACACCTTC. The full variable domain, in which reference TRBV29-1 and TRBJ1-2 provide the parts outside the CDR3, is SAVISQKPSRDICQRGTSLTIQCQVDSQVTMMFWYRQQPGQSLTLIATANQGSEATYESGFVIDKFPISRPNLTFSTLTVSNMSPEDSSIYLCSVESREGYTFGSGTRLTVV.

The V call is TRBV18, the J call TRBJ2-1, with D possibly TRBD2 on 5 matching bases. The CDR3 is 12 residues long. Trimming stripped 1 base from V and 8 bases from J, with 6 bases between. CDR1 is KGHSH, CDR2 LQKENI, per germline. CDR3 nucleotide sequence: TGTGCCAGCTCACCACAGAGGGATGAGCAGTTCTTC. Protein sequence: CASSPQRDEQFF.

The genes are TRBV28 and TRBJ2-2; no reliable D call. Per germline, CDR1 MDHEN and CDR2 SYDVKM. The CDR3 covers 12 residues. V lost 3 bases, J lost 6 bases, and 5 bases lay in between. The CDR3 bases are TGTGCCAGCAGTTTTCGTTCCGGGGAGCTGTTTTTT. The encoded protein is CASSFRSGELFF.

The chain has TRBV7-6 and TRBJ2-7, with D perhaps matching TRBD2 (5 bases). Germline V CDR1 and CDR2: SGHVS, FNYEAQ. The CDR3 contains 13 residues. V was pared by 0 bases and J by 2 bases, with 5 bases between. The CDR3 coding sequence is TGTGCCAGCAGCTTAGCGAGGGCCTACGAGCAGTACTTC. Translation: CASSLARAYEQYF.

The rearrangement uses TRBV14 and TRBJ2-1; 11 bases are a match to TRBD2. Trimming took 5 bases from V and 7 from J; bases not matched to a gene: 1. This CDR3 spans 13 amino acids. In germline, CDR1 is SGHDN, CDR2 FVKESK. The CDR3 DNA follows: TGTGCCAGCAGCTGGACTAGCGGGAATGAGCAGTTCTTC. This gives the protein CASSWTSGNEQFF.

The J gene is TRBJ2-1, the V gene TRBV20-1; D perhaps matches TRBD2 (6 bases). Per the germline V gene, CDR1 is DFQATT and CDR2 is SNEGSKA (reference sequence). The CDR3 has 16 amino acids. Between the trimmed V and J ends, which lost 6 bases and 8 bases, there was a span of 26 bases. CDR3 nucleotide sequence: TGCAGTGCCAATTCGTTGGTGGAGGCGCGGAGGGATGAGCAGTTCTTC. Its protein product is CSANSLVEARRDEQFF.

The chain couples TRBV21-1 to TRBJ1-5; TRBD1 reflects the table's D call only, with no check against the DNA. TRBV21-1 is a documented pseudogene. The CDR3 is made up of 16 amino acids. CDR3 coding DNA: TGTGCCAGCAGCAAAACCCGGTTGAATAGCAATCAGCCCCAGCATTTT. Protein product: CASSKTRLNSNQPQHF.

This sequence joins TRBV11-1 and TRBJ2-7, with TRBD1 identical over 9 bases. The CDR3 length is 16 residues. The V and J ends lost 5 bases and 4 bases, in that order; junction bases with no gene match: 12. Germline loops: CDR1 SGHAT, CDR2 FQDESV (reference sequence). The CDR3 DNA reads TGTGCCAGCAGCACACAACAGGGGGCGGAATGGTACGAGCAGTACTTC. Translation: CASSTQQGAEWYEQYF.

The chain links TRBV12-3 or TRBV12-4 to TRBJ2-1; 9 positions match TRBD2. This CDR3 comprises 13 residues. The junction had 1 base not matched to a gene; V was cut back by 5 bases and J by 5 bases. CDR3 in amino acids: CASSRTSDNEQFF. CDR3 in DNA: TGTGCCAGCAGTCGGACTAGCGACAATGAGCAGTTCTTC.

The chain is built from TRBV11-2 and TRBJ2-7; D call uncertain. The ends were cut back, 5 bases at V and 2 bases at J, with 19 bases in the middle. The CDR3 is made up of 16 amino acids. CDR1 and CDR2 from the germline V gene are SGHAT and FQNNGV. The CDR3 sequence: CASSPQVRRSTYEQYF. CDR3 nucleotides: TGTGCCAGCAGCCCCCAGGTTAGGAGAAGTACCTACGAGCAGTACTTC.

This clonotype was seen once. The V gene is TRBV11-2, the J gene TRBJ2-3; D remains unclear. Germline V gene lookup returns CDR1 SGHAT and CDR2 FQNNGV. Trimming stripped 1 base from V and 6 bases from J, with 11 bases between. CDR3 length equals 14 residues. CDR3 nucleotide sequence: TGTGCCAGCAGCTTAGTCGACCCCCGGGATACGCAGTATTTT. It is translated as CASSLVDPRDTQYF.

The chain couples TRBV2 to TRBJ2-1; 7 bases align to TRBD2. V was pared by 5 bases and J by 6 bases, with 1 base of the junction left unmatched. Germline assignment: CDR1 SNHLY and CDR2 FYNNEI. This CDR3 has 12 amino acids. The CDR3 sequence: CASSQRGNEQFF. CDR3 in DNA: TGTGCCAGCAGTCAGCGGGGCAATGAGCAGTTCTTC.

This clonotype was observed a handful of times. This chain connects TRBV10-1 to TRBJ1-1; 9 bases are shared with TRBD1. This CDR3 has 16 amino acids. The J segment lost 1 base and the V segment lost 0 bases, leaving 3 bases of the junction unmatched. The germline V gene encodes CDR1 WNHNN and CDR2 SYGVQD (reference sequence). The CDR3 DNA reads TGCGCCAGCAGTGAGTCGGACAGGGGCTCGAACACTGAAGCTTTCTTT. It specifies CASSESDRGSNTEAFF.

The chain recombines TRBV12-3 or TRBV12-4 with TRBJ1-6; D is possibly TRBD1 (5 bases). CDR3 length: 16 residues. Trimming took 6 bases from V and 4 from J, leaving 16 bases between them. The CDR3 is CASSLVLGDYNSPLHF. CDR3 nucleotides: TGTGCCAGCAGCCTCGTATTGGGGGATTATAATTCACCCCTCCACTTT.

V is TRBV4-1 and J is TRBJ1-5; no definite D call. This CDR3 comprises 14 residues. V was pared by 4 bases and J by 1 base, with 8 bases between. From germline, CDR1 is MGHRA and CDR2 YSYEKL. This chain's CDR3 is CASSPERSNQPQHF. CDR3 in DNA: TGCGCCAGCAGCCCCGAACGAAGCAATCAGCCCCAGCATTTT.

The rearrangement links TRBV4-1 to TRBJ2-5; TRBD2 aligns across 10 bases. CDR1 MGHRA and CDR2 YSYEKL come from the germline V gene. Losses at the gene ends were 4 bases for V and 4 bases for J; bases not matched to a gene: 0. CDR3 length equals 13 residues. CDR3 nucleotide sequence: TGCGCCAGCAGCCGGACTAGCGGAGAGACCCAGTACTTC. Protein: CASSRTSGETQYF.

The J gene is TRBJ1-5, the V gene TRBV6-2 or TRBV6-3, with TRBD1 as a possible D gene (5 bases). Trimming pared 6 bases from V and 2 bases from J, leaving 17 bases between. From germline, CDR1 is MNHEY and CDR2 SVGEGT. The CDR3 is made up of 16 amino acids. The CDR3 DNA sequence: TGTGCCAGCAGCCACTCTCTAGGGGCGGGCAATCAGCCCCAGCATTTT. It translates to CASSHSLGAGNQPQHF.

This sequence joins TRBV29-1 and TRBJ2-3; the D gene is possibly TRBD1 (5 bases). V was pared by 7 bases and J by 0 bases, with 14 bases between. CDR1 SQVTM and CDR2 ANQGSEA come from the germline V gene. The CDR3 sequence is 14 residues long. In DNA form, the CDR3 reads TGCAGCGGAACAGGAACACCTAGCACAGATACGCAGTATTTT. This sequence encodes CSGTGTPSTDTQYF.

The CDR3: CASSLETGSSYNEQFF. Here the CDR3 DNA reads TGTGCCAGCAGCTTGGAGACAGGGAGCTCCTACAATGAGCAGTTCTTC. The V call is TRBV5-6, the J call TRBJ2-1, with 7 bases aligning to TRBD1. Germline loops: CDR1 SGHDT, CDR2 YYEEEE. J lost 0 bases, V lost 0 bases, and 3 bases had no gene match. This CDR3 has 16 residues.

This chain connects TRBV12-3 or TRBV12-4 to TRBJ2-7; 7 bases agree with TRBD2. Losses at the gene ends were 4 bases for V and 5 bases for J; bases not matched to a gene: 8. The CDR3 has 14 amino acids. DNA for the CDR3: TGTGCCAGCAGTTGGGCGGGAGCTCCCCACGAGCAGTACTTC. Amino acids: CASSWAGAPHEQYF.

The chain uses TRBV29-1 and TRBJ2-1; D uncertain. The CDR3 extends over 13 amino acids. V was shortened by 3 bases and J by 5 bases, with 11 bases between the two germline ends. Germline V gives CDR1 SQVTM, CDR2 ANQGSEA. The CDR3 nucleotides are TGCAGCGTTGAGACTTGGGCAAACAATGAGCAGTTCTTC. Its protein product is CSVETWANNEQFF.

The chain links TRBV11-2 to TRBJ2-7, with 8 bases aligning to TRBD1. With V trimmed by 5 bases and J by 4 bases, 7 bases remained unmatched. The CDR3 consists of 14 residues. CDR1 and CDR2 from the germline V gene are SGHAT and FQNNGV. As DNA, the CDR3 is TGTGCCAGCAGCGCCCCGGGACAGGTTTACGAGCAGTACTTC. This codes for CASSAPGQVYEQYF.

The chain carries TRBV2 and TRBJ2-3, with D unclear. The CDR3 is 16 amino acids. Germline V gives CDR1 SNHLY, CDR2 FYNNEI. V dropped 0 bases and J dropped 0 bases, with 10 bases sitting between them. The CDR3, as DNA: TGTGCCAGCAGTGAAGCACTAACCCATAGCACAGATACGCAGTATTTT. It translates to CASSEALTHSTDTQYF.

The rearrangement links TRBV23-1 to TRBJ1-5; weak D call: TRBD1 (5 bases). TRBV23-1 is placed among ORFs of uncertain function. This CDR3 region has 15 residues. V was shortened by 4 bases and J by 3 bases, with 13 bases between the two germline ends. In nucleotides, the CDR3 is TGCGCCAGCAGTCCCCCACAGGCCCCCAATCAGCCCCAGCATTTT. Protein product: CASSPPQAPNQPQHF.

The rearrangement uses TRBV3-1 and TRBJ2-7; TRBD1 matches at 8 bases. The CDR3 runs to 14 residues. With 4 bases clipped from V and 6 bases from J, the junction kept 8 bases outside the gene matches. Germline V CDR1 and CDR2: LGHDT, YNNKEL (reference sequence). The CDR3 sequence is CASSPGGPLGEQYF. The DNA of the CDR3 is TGTGCCAGCAGCCCAGGGGGCCCTCTGGGCGAGCAGTACTTC.